This T cell receptor beta chain was retrieved from a study of blood T cell repertoires in COVID-19. Study as a whole: The United States, Italy and Spain provided the acute and convalescent COVID-19 samples. The analysed material was cDNA or gDNA that came from T cells, B-cell-depleted T cells, or PBMCs.

How the authors handled the data: Amplification from reference gene primers served as the basis for estimated nucleated cell counts. Sequenced by immunoSEQ multiplex PCR; TCRdb stores in-frame clones only, minus some. D and trimming were read from the DNA, whereas the V and J calls and clone size are those reported in that table. The sample has 150,000 to 200,000 clones, 76% seen once. The CDR3 contains 15 residues. CDR1 and CDR2 (germline): SGHTA, FQGNSA. With V trimmed by 5 bases and J by 5 bases, 6 bases remained unmatched. The TCR comes from a woman aged 45-60 years with active or convalescent COVID-19. The rearrangement joins TRBV7-2 to TRBJ1-4; 9 bases fit TRBD1. The sequencing sample was made of peripheral blood. CDR3 sequence reads: CASSGTGGRNEKLFF. The CDR3 coding sequence is TGTGCCAGCAGCGGTACAGGGGGCAGAAATGAAAAACTGTTTTTT.